Each of the 27 T cell receptor beta chains below was sequenced from the same sample in a study of blood T cell repertoires in COVID-19. Some clones are missing from TCRdb's copy, which holds only in-frame ones; the method was immunoSEQ multiplex PCR. The sample has under 250,000 clones, more than 70% seen once. Sequencing was done on a sample of peripheral blood. Receptors originate from a man between 45 and 60 years old with COVID-19, enrolled during active disease.

Only one count was recorded for this clone. The chain couples TRBV5-1 to TRBJ2-2; 7 nucleotides line up with TRBD1. CDR1 is SGHRS and CDR2 is YFSETQ in the germline V gene. V lost 4 bases and J lost 4; bases outside the gene matches: 7. This CDR3 spans 15 amino acids. The CDR3 nucleotides read TGCGCCAGCAGCCAACAGGGGTCCGGCACCGGGGAGCTGTTTTTT. Its protein product is CASSQQGSGTGELFF.

V usage is TRBV7-6 and J usage is TRBJ2-7, with 7 bases aligning to TRBD1. V lost 0 bases to trimming and J lost 4 bases; unmatched junction nucleotides: 6. From germline, CDR1 is SGHVS and CDR2 FNYEAQ. The CDR3 covers 15 residues. CDR3 sequence (DNA): TGTGCCAGCAGCTTAGCTAAGGACAGGTTTTACGAGCAGTACTTC. Amino acids: CASSLAKDRFYEQYF.

The gene calls are TRBV7-9 and TRBJ2-5; 10 positions agree with TRBD2. V lost 5 bases and J lost 7; bases outside the gene matches: 10. CDR1 and CDR2 from the germline V gene are SEHNR and FQNEAQ (reference sequence). CDR3 length: 15 residues. The CDR3: CASSRSGGPVGTQYF. The DNA for the CDR3 is TGTGCCAGCAGCCGTAGCGGGGGGCCTGTTGGGACCCAGTACTTC.

This clone was detected only once. The CDR3 region has the DNA TGTGCCAGCTCACCGGGGCAGGGGCTTAACTATGGCTACACCTTC. The encoded protein is CASSPGQGLNYGYTF. The chain links TRBV18 to TRBJ1-2; tentatively, D is TRBD1 (6 bases). Germline CDR1 and CDR2: KGHSH and LQKENI. V was cut by 3 bases and J by 1 base, with 12 bases left in between. The CDR3 length is 15 residues.

The rearrangement links TRBV7-6 to TRBJ2-1; 10 bases fit TRBD2. This CDR3 is 15 amino acids long. The V gene's germline CDR1 is SGHVS and CDR2 FNYEAQ. The V and J ends lost 5 bases and 2 bases, in that order; junction bases with no gene match: 3. The CDR3 loop reads CASSPSGGAYNEQFF. The CDR3 DNA reads TGTGCCAGCAGCCCAAGCGGGGGGGCCTACAATGAGCAGTTCTTC. The full variable domain, completed using reference TRBV7-6 and TRBJ2-1, is GAGVSQSPRYKVTKRGQDVALRCDPISGHVSLYWYRQALGQGPEFLTYFNYEAQQDKSGLPNDRFSAERPEGSISTLTIQRTEQRDSAMYRCASSPSGGAYNEQFFGPGTRLTVL.

The chain combines TRBV27 with TRBJ2-7, with 10 bases fitting TRBD1. The V gene end was trimmed by 2 bases and the J gene end by 7 bases; junction bases not matched to a gene: 5. Germline CDR1 and CDR2: MNHEY and SMNVEV (reference sequence). This CDR3 has 14 amino acids. CDR3 protein: CASSLDRGLGEQYF. In nucleotides, the CDR3 is TGTGCCAGCAGTTTAGACAGGGGGCTGGGGGAGCAGTACTTC.

This clone was picked up many times. The chain recombines TRBV6-2 or TRBV6-3 with TRBJ1-6, with D maybe TRBD1 (6 bases). Deletions cut 5 bases from V and 10 bases from J, with 15 bases between. The CDR3 is 14 amino acids. Germline CDR1 and CDR2: MNHEY and SVGEGT. CDR3 amino acids: CASSQQGSGSPLHF. In DNA, the CDR3 is TGTGCCAGCAGTCAACAGGGTTCCGGGTCACCCCTCCACTTT.

This clone showed up just a few times. J is TRBJ1-2 and V is TRBV3-1 (or the pseudogene TRBV3-2); a possible D gene is TRBD1 (6 bases). CDR3 length: 12 residues. Looked up from germline, CDR1 is LGHDT and CDR2 is YNNKEL (reference sequence). Trimming took off 4 bases at V and 7 bases at J, with 10 bases between the two ends. As DNA, the CDR3 is TGTGCCAGCAGCCTAGACAGGTTTGGCTACACCTTC. It codes for CASSLDRFGYTF.

This chain connects TRBV19 to TRBJ2-1; tentative D call: TRBD1 (7 bases). The germline V gene encodes CDR1 LNHDA and CDR2 SQIVND (reference sequence). The length of the CDR3 is 11 residues. V was trimmed by 9 bases and J by 8 bases, leaving 11 bases between them. CDR3 bases: TGTGCCAGCCGCAGGGGGGATGAGCAGTTCTTC. Amino acids: CASRRGDEQFF.

The chain uses TRBV15 and TRBJ2-3; D is ambiguous. CDR1 is LNHNV, CDR2 YYDKDF, per germline (reference sequence). V lost 1 base and J 2 bases, leaving 7 bases between the germline ends. This CDR3 is 14 amino acids long. CDR3 region: CATSRVTFTDTQYF. CDR3 nucleotide sequence: TGTGCCACCAGCAGAGTCACATTCACAGATACGCAGTATTTT.

The chain links TRBV2 to TRBJ1-6; D unresolved. V was shortened by 4 bases and J by 5 bases, with 9 bases between the two germline ends. Germline V gene sequence: CDR1 SNHLY, CDR2 FYNNEI. The CDR3 loop spans 14 amino acids. This CDR3 is CASSANRNNSPLHF. For the CDR3, the DNA is TGTGCCAGCAGTGCGAACAGAAATAATTCACCCCTCCACTTT.

This rearrangement joins TRBV27 to TRBJ1-6; the match to TRBD1 covers 10 bases. J was trimmed by 3 bases and V by 1 base; bases with no gene match: 3. CDR3 size: 17 residues. Germline V lookup: CDR1 MNHEY, CDR2 SMNVEV (reference sequence). DNA for the CDR3: TGTGCCAGCAGTTTATGGGGGACAGGGGACTATAATTCACCCCTCCACTTT. Its protein is CASSLWGTGDYNSPLHF.

This sequence joins TRBV6-6 and TRBJ1-6; D is ambiguous. V dropped 5 bases and J dropped 9 bases, with 14 bases sitting between them. The CDR3 is 14 amino acids. Germline CDR1 and CDR2: MNHNY and SVGAGI (reference sequence). The CDR3 reads CASSPGREASPLHF. CDR3 DNA: TGTGCCAGCAGTCCGGGCCGGGAAGCTTCACCCCTCCACTTT.

The rearrangement uses TRBV24-1 and TRBJ2-3, with 9 nucleotides matching TRBD2. Trimming removed 4 bases from V and 2 bases from J; junction bases left unmatched: 12. CDR3 size: 18 residues. Looked up from germline, CDR1 is KGHDR and CDR2 is SFDVKD. CDR3 amino acids: CATSEGLAGRGNTDTQYF. The CDR3 bases are TGTGCCACCAGTGAAGGGCTAGCGGGGAGGGGAAACACAGATACGCAGTATTTT.

This chain joins TRBV7-9 and TRBJ2-5; D ambiguous. CDR3 length: 12 amino acids. CDR1 and CDR2 from the germline V gene are SEHNR and FQNEAQ (reference sequence). The V end was cut by 5 bases, the J end by 5 bases, with 9 bases between. CDR3 region: CASSARFETQYF. Here the CDR3 DNA reads TGTGCCAGCAGCGCCCGGTTTGAGACCCAGTACTTC.

The chain combines TRBV30 with TRBJ1-3; TRBD1 is a possible D gene (6 bases). The CDR3 covers 18 residues. Trimming removed 0 bases at V and 0 bases at J, with 18 bases between. Looked up from germline, CDR1 is GTSNPN and CDR2 is SVGIG (reference sequence). The CDR3 here is CAWSVTGTILNSGNTIYF. The CDR3 DNA sequence: TGTGCCTGGAGTGTCACAGGGACCATTCTGAACTCTGGAAACACCATATATTTT.

The chain uses TRBV2 and TRBJ1-1; 9 nucleotides align to TRBD1. Germline loops: CDR1 SNHLY, CDR2 FYNNEI. This CDR3 spans 14 amino acids. Losses at the gene ends were 6 bases for V and 5 bases for J; bases not matched to a gene: 7. The CDR3 region has the DNA TGTGCCAGCAGCGGACAGGGGACGGGAACTGAAGCTTTCTTT. Translation: CASSGQGTGTEAFF.

In nucleotides, the CDR3 is TGTGCCAGCTACAAGACGGGGAGGGACTATGGCTACACCTTC. Protein: CASYKTGRDYGYTF. The chain is built from TRBV6-6 and TRBJ1-2, with D hard to call. Trimming stripped 8 bases from V and 3 bases from J, with 16 bases between. Germline loops: CDR1 MNHNY, CDR2 SVGAGI (reference sequence). The CDR3 loop spans 14 amino acids.

The chain has TRBV7-3 and TRBJ2-1; weak D call: TRBD1 (5 bases). The germline V gene has CDR1 SGHTA and CDR2 FQGTGA. The CDR3 is 16 residues long. V was pared by 5 bases and J by 0 bases, with 14 bases between. In DNA form, the CDR3 reads TGTGCCAGCAGCGTCCAGGGCGGTGGCTCCTACAATGAGCAGTTCTTC. It codes for CASSVQGGGSYNEQFF.

The gene calls are TRBV18 and TRBJ1-2, with D possibly being TRBD1 (5 bases). Trimming removed 3 bases at V and 7 bases at J, with 12 bases between. Germline V gene lookup returns CDR1 KGHSH and CDR2 LQKENI. This CDR3 has 13 amino acids. Written as DNA, the CDR3 is TGTGCCAGCTCACCCCTTGGGAGGGGTGGCTACACCTTC. Its protein product is CASSPLGRGGYTF.

This chain links TRBV10-3 with TRBJ2-7, with TRBD2 matching over 8 bases. Germline V CDR1 and CDR2: ENHRY, SYGVKD. After removal of 8 bases from V and 3 bases from J, the junction contained 9 bases not matched to a gene. The CDR3 contains 14 residues. The CDR3 region has the DNA TGTGCCATCCAGGGAGCGGGAGCCGGCTACGAGCAGTACTTC. This encodes CAIQGAGAGYEQYF.

This clone was seen only once. In DNA form, the CDR3 reads TGCAGCGCCCAGGGACAGCACTATGGCTACACCTTC. It yields the protein CSAQGQHYGYTF. V and J are TRBV29-1 and TRBJ1-2, with 7 bases identical to TRBD1. V shed 7 bases, J shed 3 bases, and the junction held 5 bases outside the gene matches. The CDR3 contains 12 residues. Germline lookup yields CDR1 SQVTM and CDR2 ANQGSEA.

This chain links TRBV11-1 with TRBJ2-3; D perhaps matches TRBD2 (6 bases). Trimming left V 6 bases short and J 2 bases short, with 18 bases between. This CDR3 contains 16 residues. Germline values: CDR1 SGHAT, CDR2 FQDESV (reference sequence). CDR3 amino acids: CASSSTGLPNTDTQYF. Here the CDR3 DNA reads TGTGCCAGCAGTTCTACGGGACTCCCCAACACAGATACGCAGTATTTT. The complete variable domain, with remaining parts taken from reference TRBV11-1 and TRBJ2-3, reads EAEVAQSPRYKITEKSQAVAFWCDPISGHATLYWYRQILGQGPELLVQFQDESVVDDSQLPKDRFSAERLKGVDSTLKIQPAELGDSAMYLCASSSTGLPNTDTQYFGPGTRLTVL.

About this clone itself: One end of the junction varies from germline; a read error may be responsible. The rearrangement uses TRBV15 and TRBJ1-5, with TRBD1 as a possible D gene (6 bases). The CDR3 extends over 17 amino acids. Germline loops: CDR1 LNHNV, CDR2 YYDKDF (reference sequence). The CDR3 region is CATSRGGGFRQGQPQHF. The CDR3 DNA reads TGCGCCACCAGCAGAGGGGGGGGGTTCCGGCAGGGTCAGCCCCAGCATTTT.

This chain connects TRBV14 to TRBJ1-6, with no clear D. V was pared by 0 bases and J by 6 bases, with 9 bases between. CDR1 is SGHDN, CDR2 FVKESK, per germline. The CDR3 has 15 amino acids. CDR3 sequence: CASSQDLGTNSPLHF. Written as DNA, the CDR3 is TGTGCCAGCAGCCAAGATCTGGGCACTAATTCACCCCTCCACTTT.

The rearrangement links TRBV10-3 to TRBJ2-7; 8 nucleotides line up with TRBD2. V lost 10 bases and J lost 3; bases outside the gene matches: 8. Germline V gene sequence: CDR1 ENHRY, CDR2 SYGVKD. This CDR3 comprises 13 residues. CDR3 DNA: TGTGCCACGGGGGGGTCCCAGAGCTACGAGCAGTACTTC. This gives the protein CATGGSQSYEQYF.

This chain joins TRBV28 and TRBJ2-7, with 7 nucleotides matching TRBD1. The trim removed 1 base at V and 5 bases at J, leaving 5 bases unmatched. This CDR3 is 14 amino acids long. The germline CDR1 and CDR2 sequences are MDHEN and SYDVKM. The CDR3 sequence: CASSLYGTANEQYF. The DNA for the CDR3 is TGTGCCAGCAGTTTATATGGGACAGCGAACGAGCAGTACTTC.